This entry describes one T cell receptor (beta chain). Antigen specificity is unknown. These data belong to a study of blood T cells in healthy people across ages. General study points: Diversity figures based on one million T cells were deemed too low. Roughly linear declines in TCR beta diversity per million T cells occurred with age.

Total RNA, at least 6 micrograms per sample, came from PBMCs. A J-beta primer mix and a sample-barcoded 5' primer were used in a second PCR of about 7 to 12 cycles. In TCRdb, the 5' RACE reads were re-called with MiXCR into one record per CDR3 protein. This sample has 500,000 to 600,000 distinct CDR3 sequences; 27% occur once, and the top ten carry about 18%. In germline, CDR1 is SEHNR, CDR2 FQNEAQ (reference sequence). This CDR3 is 16 amino acids long. V was shortened by 3 bases and J by 0 bases, with 12 bases between the two germline ends. The chain has TRBV7-9 and TRBJ2-1; a possible D gene is TRBD2 (5 bases). Source material: blood. The receptor comes from a woman in her seventies in good health. The CDR3 region is CASSLWRASSYNEQFF. DNA for the CDR3: TGTGCCAGCAGCTTGTGGCGGGCGAGCTCCTACAATGAGCAGTTCTTC.